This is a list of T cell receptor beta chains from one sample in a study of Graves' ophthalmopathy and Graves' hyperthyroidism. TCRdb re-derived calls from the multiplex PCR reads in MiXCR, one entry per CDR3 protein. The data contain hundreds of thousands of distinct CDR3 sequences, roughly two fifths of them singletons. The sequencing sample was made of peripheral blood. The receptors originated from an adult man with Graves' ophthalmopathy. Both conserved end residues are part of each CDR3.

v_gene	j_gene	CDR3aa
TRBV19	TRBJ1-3	CATQQGSGNTIYF
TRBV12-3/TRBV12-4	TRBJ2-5	CASSDRGLAGPPGETQYF
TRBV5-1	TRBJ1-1	CASSSGRFTEAFF
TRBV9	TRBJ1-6	CASSYGSGSRSYNSPLHF
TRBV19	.	CASRRSGANEQFF
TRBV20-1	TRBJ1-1	CSARESGNTEAFF
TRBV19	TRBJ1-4	CASSTGPTHGEKLFF
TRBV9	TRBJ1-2	CASSPRDESYGYTF
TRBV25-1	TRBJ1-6	CASHDGAGHNSPLHF
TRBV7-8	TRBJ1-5	CASSLGPAQGDSNQPQHF
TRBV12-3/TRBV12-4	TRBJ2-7	CASSLSVGEQYF
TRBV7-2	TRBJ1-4	CASSLVTGHNEKLFF
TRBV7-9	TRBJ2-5	CASSRNLGSAGAWQETQYF
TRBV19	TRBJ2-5	CAWSLAGETQYF
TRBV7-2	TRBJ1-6	CASSSGQVNSPLHF
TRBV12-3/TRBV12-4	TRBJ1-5	CASSSQDIQPQHF
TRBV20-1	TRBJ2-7	CSASGGARNEQYF
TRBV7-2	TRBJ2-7	CASSPPGQGRYEQYF
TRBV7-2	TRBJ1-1	CASSLTGGEVRAEAFF
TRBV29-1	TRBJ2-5	CSASHPGKETQYF
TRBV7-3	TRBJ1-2	CASSFPEGLRGYTF
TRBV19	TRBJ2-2	CASKGTSGLTGELFF
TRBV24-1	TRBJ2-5	CATSATGEETQYF
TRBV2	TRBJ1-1	CASSDGGAIITEAFF
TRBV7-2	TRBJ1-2	CASSLDRMGGISGYTF
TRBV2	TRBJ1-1	CASPRGVGTEAFF
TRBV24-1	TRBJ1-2	CASSDTRAGYGYTF
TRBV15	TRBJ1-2	CATSSLTRTANYGYTF
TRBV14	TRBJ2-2	CASSQGRDTGELFF
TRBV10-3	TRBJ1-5	CAIMIGQGGDQPQHF